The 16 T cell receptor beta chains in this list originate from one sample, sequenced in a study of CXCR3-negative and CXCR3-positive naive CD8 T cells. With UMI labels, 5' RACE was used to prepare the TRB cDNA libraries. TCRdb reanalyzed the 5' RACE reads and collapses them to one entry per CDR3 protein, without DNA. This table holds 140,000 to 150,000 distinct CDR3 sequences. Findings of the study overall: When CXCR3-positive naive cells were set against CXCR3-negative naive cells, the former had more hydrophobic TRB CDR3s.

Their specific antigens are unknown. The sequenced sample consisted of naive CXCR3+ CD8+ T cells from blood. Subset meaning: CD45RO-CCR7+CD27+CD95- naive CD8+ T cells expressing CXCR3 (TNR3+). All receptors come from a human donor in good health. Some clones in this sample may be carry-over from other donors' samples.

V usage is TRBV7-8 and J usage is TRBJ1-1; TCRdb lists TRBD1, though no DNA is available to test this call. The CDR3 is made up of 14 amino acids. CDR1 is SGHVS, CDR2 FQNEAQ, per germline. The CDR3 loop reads CASSLGQLNTEAFF. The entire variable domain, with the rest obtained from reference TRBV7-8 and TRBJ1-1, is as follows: GAGVSQSPRYKVAKRGQDVALRCDPISGHVSLFWYQQALGQGPEFLTYFQNEAQLDKSGLPSDRFFAERPEGSVSTLKIQRTQQEDSAVYLCASSLGQLNTEAFFGQGTRLTVV.

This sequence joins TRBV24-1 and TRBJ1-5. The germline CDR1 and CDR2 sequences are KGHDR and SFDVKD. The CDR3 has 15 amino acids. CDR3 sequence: CATSDFRVSNQPQHF.

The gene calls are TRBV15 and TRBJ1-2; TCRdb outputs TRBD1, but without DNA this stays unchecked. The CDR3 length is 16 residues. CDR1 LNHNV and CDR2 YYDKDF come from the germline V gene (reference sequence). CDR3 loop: CATSVFEDRGIYGYTF.

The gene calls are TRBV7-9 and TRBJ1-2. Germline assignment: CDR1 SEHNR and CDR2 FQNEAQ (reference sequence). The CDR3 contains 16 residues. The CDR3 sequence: CASSPSMWGSVDGYTF.

CDR3 residues: CASSSYTEAFF. The J gene is TRBJ1-1, the V gene TRBV7-8. The CDR3 sequence is 11 residues long. The germline gives CDR1 SGHVS, CDR2 FQNEAQ.

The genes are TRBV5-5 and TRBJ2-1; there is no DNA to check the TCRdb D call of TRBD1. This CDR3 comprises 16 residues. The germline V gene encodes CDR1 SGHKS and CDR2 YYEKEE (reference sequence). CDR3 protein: CASSLVGGTPYNEQFF.

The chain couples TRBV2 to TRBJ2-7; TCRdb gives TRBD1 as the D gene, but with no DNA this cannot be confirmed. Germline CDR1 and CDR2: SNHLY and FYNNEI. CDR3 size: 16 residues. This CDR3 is CAGDDRGRDRSYEQYF.

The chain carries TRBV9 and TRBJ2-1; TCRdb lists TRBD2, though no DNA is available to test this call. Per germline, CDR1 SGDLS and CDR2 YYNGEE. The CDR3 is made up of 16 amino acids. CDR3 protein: CASSAQLAGVYNEQFF. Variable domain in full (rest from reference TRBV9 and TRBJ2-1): DSGVTQTPKHLITATGQRVTLRCSPRSGDLSVYWYQQSLDQGLQFLIQYYNGEERAKGNILERFSAQQFPDLHSELNLSSLELGDSALYFCASSAQLAGVYNEQFFGPGTRLTVL.

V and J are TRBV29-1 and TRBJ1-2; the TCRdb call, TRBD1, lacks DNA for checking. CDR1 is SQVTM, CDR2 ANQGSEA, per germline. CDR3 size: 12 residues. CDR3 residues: CSGYRGDYGYTF.

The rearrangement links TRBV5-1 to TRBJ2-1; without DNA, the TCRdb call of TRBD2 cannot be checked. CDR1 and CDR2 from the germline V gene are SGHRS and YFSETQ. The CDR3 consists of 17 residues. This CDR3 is CASSLEASGRIYNEQFF.

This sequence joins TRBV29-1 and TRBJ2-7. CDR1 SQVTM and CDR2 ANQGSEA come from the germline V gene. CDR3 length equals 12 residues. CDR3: CSVEAEVYEQYF.

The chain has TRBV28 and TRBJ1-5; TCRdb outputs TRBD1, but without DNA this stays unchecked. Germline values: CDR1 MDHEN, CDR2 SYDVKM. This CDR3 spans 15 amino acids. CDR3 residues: CASSLDGQFLQPQHF.

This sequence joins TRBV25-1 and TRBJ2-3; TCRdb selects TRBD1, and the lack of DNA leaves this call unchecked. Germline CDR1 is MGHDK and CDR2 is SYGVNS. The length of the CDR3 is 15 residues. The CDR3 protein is CASSEIGRSTDTQYF.

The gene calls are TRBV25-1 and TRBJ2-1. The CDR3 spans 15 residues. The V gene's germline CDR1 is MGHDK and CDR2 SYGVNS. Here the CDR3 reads CASSAGDNPYNEQFF.

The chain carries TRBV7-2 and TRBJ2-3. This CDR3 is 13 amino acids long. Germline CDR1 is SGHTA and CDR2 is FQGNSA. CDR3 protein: CASSFLGTDTQYF.

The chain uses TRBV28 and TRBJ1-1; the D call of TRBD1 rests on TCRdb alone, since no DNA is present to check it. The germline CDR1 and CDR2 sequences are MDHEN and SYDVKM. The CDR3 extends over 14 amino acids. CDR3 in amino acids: CASSLTASNTEAFF.